This is a list of T cell receptor beta chains from one sample in a study of blood T cell repertoires in COVID-19. Sequenced by immunoSEQ multiplex PCR; TCRdb stores in-frame clones only, minus some. This repertoire shows roughly 120,000 clones, 60% to 85% found once; its top ten account for about 4.5%. The sequencing sample was made of peripheral blood. The receptor source for this set is a human donor in a cohort sampled during active or convalescent COVID-19. Each CDR3 is given with its conserved first and last residue. The order of the fields is V gene, clone size, D gene, J gene, CDR3 protein, CDR3 DNA. D genes are given only for firm matches. Clone size is given for some rows only: seen once, a few or many times, or a class if the clone is expanded.

v_gene: TRBV19
abundance: .
d_gene: .
j_gene: TRBJ1-2
CDR3aa: CASRDFANYGYTF
CDR3nt: TGTGCCAGCCGGGACTTCGCTAACTATGGCTACACCTTC

v_gene: TRBV7-2
abundance: once
d_gene: TRBD1
j_gene: TRBJ1-4
CDR3aa: CASSFGGRGAEKLFF
CDR3nt: TGTGCCAGCAGCTTTGGGGGCAGGGGGGCTGAAAAACTGTTTTTT

v_gene: TRBV28
abundance: .
d_gene: .
j_gene: TRBJ1-2
CDR3aa: CASSSPGGYGYTF
CDR3nt: TGTGCCAGCAGTTCCCCAGGAGGCTATGGCTACACCTTC

v_gene: TRBV30
abundance: few
d_gene: TRBD1
j_gene: TRBJ2-3
CDR3aa: CAWTIWTGYADTQYF
CDR3nt: TGTGCCTGGACCATCTGGACAGGGTATGCAGATACGCAGTATTTT

v_gene: TRBV19
abundance: .
d_gene: .
j_gene: TRBJ2-3
CDR3aa: CASSIGSSTDTQYF
CDR3nt: TGTGCCAGTAGTATCGGTTCTAGCACAGATACGCAGTATTTT

v_gene: TRBV2
abundance: .
d_gene: TRBD2
j_gene: TRBJ2-1
CDR3aa: CASRSGTSRYNEQFF
CDR3nt: TGTGCCAGCAGGAGTGGGACTAGCAGGTACAATGAGCAGTTCTTC

v_gene: TRBV5-1
abundance: .
d_gene: TRBD1
j_gene: TRBJ2-4
CDR3aa: CASSLARQGGAKNIQYF
CDR3nt: TGCGCCAGCAGCTTGGCCCGACAGGGGGGAGCCAAAAACATTCAGTACTTC

v_gene: TRBV15
abundance: few
d_gene: .
j_gene: TRBJ1-1
CDR3aa: CATSRDFEGWNTEAFF
CDR3nt: TGTGCCACCAGCAGAGATTTTGAGGGTTGGAACACTGAAGCTTTCTTT

v_gene: TRBV19
abundance: few
d_gene: TRBD2
j_gene: TRBJ2-3
CDR3aa: CASSTKKGLVSDTQYF
CDR3nt: TGTGCCAGTAGTACCAAGAAGGGACTAGTATCAGATACGCAGTATTTT

v_gene: TRBV3-1/TRBV3-2
abundance: .
d_gene: TRBD1
j_gene: TRBJ2-4
CDR3aa: CASSHTQGQKNIQYF
CDR3nt: TGTGCCAGCAGTCATACCCAGGGACAGAAAAACATTCAGTACTTC

v_gene: TRBV6-5
abundance: .
d_gene: .
j_gene: TRBJ2-3
CDR3aa: CASSPGSTDTQYF
CDR3nt: TGTGCCAGCAGTCCGGGAAGCACAGATACGCAGTATTTT

v_gene: TRBV6-2/TRBV6-3
abundance: .
d_gene: TRBD1
j_gene: TRBJ2-7
CDR3aa: CASSRITGGYEQYF
CDR3nt: TGTGCCAGCAGTCGAATTACAGGGGGCTACGAGCAGTACTTC

v_gene: TRBV7-2
abundance: .
d_gene: TRBD1
j_gene: TRBJ1-5
CDR3aa: CASSSGQQASNQPQHF
CDR3nt: TGTGCCAGCAGCTCGGGACAGCAAGCTAGCAATCAGCCCCAGCATTTT

v_gene: TRBV14
abundance: once
d_gene: TRBD1
j_gene: TRBJ2-7
CDR3aa: CASSQGTGFIPYEQYF
CDR3nt: TGTGCCAGCAGCCAAGGGACAGGTTTTATCCCCTACGAGCAGTACTTC

v_gene: TRBV3-1/TRBV3-2
abundance: .
d_gene: TRBD1
j_gene: TRBJ2-7
CDR3aa: CASSPGQGTYEQYF
CDR3nt: TGTGCCAGCAGCCCGGGACAGGGGACGTACGAGCAGTACTTC

v_gene: TRBV7-2
abundance: .
d_gene: .
j_gene: TRBJ1-1
CDR3aa: CASSSHAGGYTEAFF
CDR3nt: TGTGCCAGCAGCTCCCACGCCGGGGGGTACACTGAAGCTTTCTTT

v_gene: TRBV27
abundance: .
d_gene: TRBD1
j_gene: TRBJ2-1
CDR3aa: CASSGNLDRERTFF
CDR3nt: TGTGCCAGCAGCGGCAACCTCGACAGGGAAAGGACGTTCTTC

v_gene: TRBV15
abundance: .
d_gene: .
j_gene: TRBJ1-5
CDR3aa: CATSSKANNQPQHF
CDR3nt: TGTGCCACCAGCAGTAAAGCTAACAATCAGCCCCAGCATTTT

v_gene: TRBV10-1
abundance: few
d_gene: .
j_gene: TRBJ2-5
CDR3aa: CASNQYRLQETQYF
CDR3nt: TGCGCCAGCAACCAATACAGGTTACAAGAGACCCAGTACTTC

v_gene: TRBV18
abundance: .
d_gene: TRBD1
j_gene: TRBJ2-2
CDR3aa: CASSADRARWELFF
CDR3nt: TGTGCCAGCTCAGCTGACAGGGCGAGGTGGGAGCTGTTTTTT

v_gene: TRBV7-2
abundance: .
d_gene: .
j_gene: TRBJ2-7
CDR3aa: CASSLRGSQPYEQYF
CDR3nt: TGTGCCAGCAGCTTAAGGGGCTCACAACCCTACGAGCAGTACTTC

v_gene: TRBV5-1
abundance: .
d_gene: TRBD1
j_gene: TRBJ2-3
CDR3aa: CASSLGQGAVTTDTQYF
CDR3nt: TGCGCCAGCAGCTTGGGACAGGGCGCAGTTACAACAGATACGCAGTATTTT

v_gene: TRBV4-2
abundance: .
d_gene: .
j_gene: TRBJ2-7
CDR3aa: CASSQEPGQGGRHEQYF
CDR3nt: TGTGCCAGCAGCCAAGAACCGGGGCAGGGGGGTAGACACGAGCAGTACTTC

v_gene: TRBV6-6
abundance: once
d_gene: TRBD1
j_gene: TRBJ1-2
CDR3aa: CASSPGQGNYGYTF
CDR3nt: TGTGCCAGCAGTCCGGGACAGGGGAACTATGGCTACACCTTC

v_gene: TRBV5-5
abundance: once
d_gene: .
j_gene: TRBJ1-6
CDR3aa: CASSLTANSPLHF
CDR3nt: TGTGCCAGCAGCTTGACAGCAAATTCACCCCTCCACTTT

v_gene: TRBV29-1
abundance: .
d_gene: .
j_gene: TRBJ2-7
CDR3aa: CSVAGNSYEQYF
CDR3nt: TGCAGCGTTGCCGGGAACTCCTACGAGCAGTACTTC

v_gene: TRBV5-5
abundance: .
d_gene: .
j_gene: TRBJ1-5
CDR3aa: CASSLFSQGNQPQHF
CDR3nt: TGTGCCAGCAGCTTGTTCAGTCAGGGGAATCAGCCCCAGCATTTT

v_gene: TRBV7-9
abundance: .
d_gene: .
j_gene: TRBJ2-1
CDR3aa: CASSLSLGLINEQFF
CDR3nt: TGTGCCAGCAGCTTAAGTCTAGGCCTTATCAATGAGCAGTTCTTC

v_gene: TRBV5-1
abundance: .
d_gene: TRBD2
j_gene: TRBJ2-3
CDR3aa: CASSGGREGLIDTQYF
CDR3nt: TGCGCCAGCAGCGGGGGGCGGGAGGGCCTGATAGATACGCAGTATTTT

v_gene: TRBV11-2
abundance: .
d_gene: TRBD2
j_gene: TRBJ2-3
CDR3aa: CASSLPGGAGPYTQYF
CDR3nt: TGTGCCAGCAGCCTCCCTGGAGGAGCGGGACCTTATACGCAGTATTTT

v_gene: TRBV29-1
abundance: .
d_gene: .
j_gene: TRBJ1-2
CDR3aa: CSGAERNYGYTF
CDR3nt: TGCAGCGGCGCGGAGCGGAACTATGGCTACACCTTC

v_gene: TRBV9
abundance: once
d_gene: .
j_gene: TRBJ2-1
CDR3aa: CASSVLGKYNEQFF
CDR3nt: TGTGCCAGCAGCGTACTAGGTAAATACAATGAGCAGTTCTTC

v_gene: TRBV7-9
abundance: .
d_gene: TRBD2
j_gene: TRBJ2-3
CDR3aa: CASSSRLAGDTDTQYF
CDR3nt: TGTGCCAGCAGCTCCAGACTAGCGGGAGACACAGATACGCAGTATTTT

v_gene: TRBV20-1
abundance: few
d_gene: .
j_gene: TRBJ1-2
CDR3aa: CSAQSDYGYTF
CDR3nt: TGCAGTGCACAGAGTGACTATGGCTACACCTTC

v_gene: TRBV24-1
abundance: .
d_gene: TRBD2
j_gene: TRBJ2-1
CDR3aa: CATSEVGGSRDNEQFF
CDR3nt: TGTGCCACCAGTGAAGTTGGCGGGAGCAGGGATAATGAGCAGTTCTTC

v_gene: TRBV5-1
abundance: .
d_gene: .
j_gene: TRBJ1-5
CDR3aa: CASSLAGEGSQPQHF
CDR3nt: TGCGCCAGCAGCTTGGCAGGGGAGGGGTCTCAGCCCCAGCATTTT

v_gene: TRBV27
abundance: .
d_gene: TRBD1
j_gene: TRBJ2-5
CDR3aa: CASTRGRETQYF
CDR3nt: TGTGCCAGCACAAGGGGGCGTGAGACCCAGTACTTC

v_gene: TRBV18
abundance: .
d_gene: .
j_gene: TRBJ2-3
CDR3aa: CASSPLSTDTQYF
CDR3nt: TGTGCCAGCTCACCCCTCAGCACAGATACGCAGTATTTT

v_gene: TRBV7-8
abundance: .
d_gene: TRBD2
j_gene: TRBJ2-7
CDR3aa: CASSLGWDYLYEQYF
CDR3nt: TGTGCCAGCAGCTTAGGCTGGGACTACCTATACGAGCAGTACTTC

v_gene: TRBV10-3
abundance: .
d_gene: TRBD2
j_gene: TRBJ2-7
CDR3aa: CATSGGNSYEQYF
CDR3nt: TGTGCCACTAGCGGGGGAAACTCCTACGAGCAGTACTTC

v_gene: TRBV19
abundance: .
d_gene: .
j_gene: TRBJ2-3
CDR3aa: CASSITQEADTQYF
CDR3nt: TGTGCCAGTAGTATTACTCAGGAGGCAGATACGCAGTATTTT

v_gene: TRBV4-3
abundance: .
d_gene: .
j_gene: TRBJ1-4
CDR3aa: CASSQRKGRLTTNEKLFF
CDR3nt: TGCGCCAGCAGCCAACGAAAAGGCAGGCTGACAACTAATGAAAAACTGTTTTTT

v_gene: TRBV7-2
abundance: .
d_gene: TRBD2
j_gene: TRBJ2-7
CDR3aa: CASSLASGLAEAYEQYF
CDR3nt: TGTGCCAGCAGCTTAGCGTCAGGGCTAGCGGAAGCCTACGAGCAGTACTTC

v_gene: TRBV28
abundance: few
d_gene: .
j_gene: TRBJ2-3
CDR3aa: CASIRGQSTDTQYF
CDR3nt: TGTGCCAGCATACGTGGGCAATCCACAGATACGCAGTATTTT

v_gene: TRBV27
abundance: .
d_gene: TRBD2
j_gene: TRBJ2-3
CDR3aa: CASSEIGVAGSTQYF
CDR3nt: TGTGCCAGCAGTGAAATCGGGGTAGCGGGATCTACGCAGTATTTT

v_gene: TRBV7-2
abundance: .
d_gene: TRBD1
j_gene: TRBJ2-1
CDR3aa: CASSLRRQGFYNEQFF
CDR3nt: TGTGCCAGCAGCCTAAGAAGACAGGGATTCTACAATGAGCAGTTCTTC

v_gene: TRBV9
abundance: .
d_gene: .
j_gene: TRBJ1-4
CDR3aa: CASSVGGGSRLEKLFF
CDR3nt: TGTGCCAGCAGCGTAGGAGGGGGATCCCGGTTAGAAAAACTGTTTTTT

v_gene: TRBV6-2/TRBV6-3
abundance: .
d_gene: TRBD2
j_gene: TRBJ2-2
CDR3aa: CASSQLAGDTGELFF
CDR3nt: TGTGCCAGCAGCCAACTAGCGGGAGACACCGGGGAGCTGTTTTTT

v_gene: TRBV10-3
abundance: .
d_gene: TRBD1
j_gene: TRBJ2-7
CDR3aa: CAISLGQGHYEQYF
CDR3nt: TGTGCCATCAGTCTTGGACAGGGTCACTACGAGCAGTACTTC

v_gene: TRBV7-9
abundance: once
d_gene: TRBD1
j_gene: TRBJ1-1
CDR3aa: CASSARQGKNTEAFF
CDR3nt: TGTGCCAGCAGCGCTAGACAGGGAAAGAACACTGAAGCTTTCTTT

v_gene: TRBV19
abundance: .
d_gene: .
j_gene: TRBJ2-7
CDR3aa: CASSSGRDPSYEQYF
CDR3nt: TGTGCCAGTAGTTCGGGGCGGGACCCCTCCTACGAGCAGTACTTC

v_gene: TRBV24-1
abundance: .
d_gene: TRBD1
j_gene: TRBJ2-3
CDR3aa: CATSDHRTGGFTDTQYF
CDR3nt: TGTGCCACCAGTGATCACCGGACAGGGGGTTTCACAGATACGCAGTATTTT